The 25 T cell receptor beta chains in this list originate from one sample, sequenced in a study of shared T cell receptors in the human thymus. This table comes from immunoSEQ multiplex PCR, and its TCRdb copy is limited to in-frame clones, with some not included. The table lists 600,000 to 900,000 clones, around 85% of them singletons. This same sample was also part of a study on human thymus T cells.

What was sequenced was thymocytes. All receptors derive from a girl less than two years old with a congenital heart defect.

The chain carries TRBV6-5 and TRBJ2-7, with 7 bases matching TRBD1. J was trimmed by 3 bases and V by 2 bases; bases with no gene match: 10. This CDR3 spans 16 amino acids. The V gene's germline CDR1 is MNHEY and CDR2 SVGAGI. CDR3 nucleotide sequence: TGTGCCAGCAGTTACCACAAACGACAGGGAGTCTACGAGCAGTACTTC. The encoded protein is CASSYHKRQGVYEQYF.

The chain has TRBV5-5 and TRBJ2-2, with TRBD1 matching 8 bases. This CDR3 spans 15 amino acids. Germline V CDR1 and CDR2: SGHKS, YYEKEE (reference sequence). V dropped 9 bases and J dropped 1; count of bases not matched to a gene: 8. As DNA, the CDR3 is TGTGCCACCAACGACAGGGGAATGAACACCGGGGAGCTGTTTTTT. This gives the protein CATNDRGMNTGELFF.

The chain links TRBV29-1 to TRBJ1-1; D not resolved. The CDR3 is 13 amino acids. The germline gives CDR1 SQVTM, CDR2 ANQGSEA. Trimming took 3 bases from V and 6 from J, leaving 14 bases between them. The DNA of the CDR3 is TGCAGCGTTGACGGGGAGGTTGAGGCTGAAGCTTTCTTT. Translated: CSVDGEVEAEAFF.

The chain uses TRBV13 and TRBJ1-4; the match to TRBD1 covers 10 bases. CDR1 PRHDT and CDR2 FYEKMQ come from the germline V gene (reference sequence). The length of the CDR3 is 18 residues. The ends lost 4 bases at V and 0 bases at J; junction bases unmatched: 8. The DNA of the CDR3 is TGTGCCAGCAGCTCAAACCGGGACAGGGGAGCAACTAATGAAAAACTGTTTTTT. It translates to CASSSNRDRGATNEKLFF.

This chain connects TRBV18 to TRBJ1-2, with D maybe TRBD1 (6 bases). The CDR3 is 13 amino acids. V was pared by 8 bases and J by 4 bases, with 14 bases between. The germline V gene has CDR1 KGHSH and CDR2 LQKENI. This chain's CDR3 is CASLQQGGYGYTF. The CDR3 DNA is TGTGCCAGCCTACAACAGGGTGGCTATGGCTACACCTTC.

The rearrangement joins TRBV5-6 to TRBJ2-5; perhaps TRBD1 as D (5 bases). The germline CDR1 and CDR2 sequences are SGHDT and YYEEEE. Trimming pared 3 bases from V and 7 bases from J, leaving 19 bases between. The CDR3 sequence is 15 residues long. CDR3 bases: TGTGCCAGCAGCTATTCCGGGTCCCCCACAGGGACCCAGTACTTC. Residues: CASSYSGSPTGTQYF.

This chain joins TRBV12-5 and TRBJ1-2; 10 bases align to TRBD1. The CDR3 consists of 17 residues. From germline, CDR1 is LGHNT and CDR2 FRNRAP. J gave up 8 bases and V 0 bases, and 12 bases lay outside the gene matches. As DNA, the CDR3 is TGTGCTAGTGGTTTGGTAGGGCCCGGGACAGGGGACGGCGGCTACACCTTC. It is translated as CASGLVGPGTGDGGYTF.

The chain is built from TRBV7-9 and TRBJ1-1; D is possibly TRBD1 (6 bases). CDR1 is SEHNR and CDR2 is FQNEAQ in the germline V gene (reference sequence). Trimming shortened V by 2 bases and J by 3 bases, and 16 bases separated the two germline ends. This CDR3 has 16 amino acids. The CDR3, as DNA: TGTGCCAGCAGCTTATTTCAGGGGTTGGGTGACACTGAAGCTTTCTTT. Its protein is CASSLFQGLGDTEAFF.

The V and J genes are TRBV5-1 and TRBJ2-7; no definite D call. V was pared by 2 bases and J by 0 bases, with 6 bases between. Germline values: CDR1 SGHRS, CDR2 YFSETQ. This CDR3 spans 13 amino acids. The CDR3 DNA reads TGCGCCAGCAGCTTTAAGAGCTCCTACGAGCAGTACTTC. Translation gives CASSFKSSYEQYF.

The V gene is TRBV2, the J gene TRBJ1-1; maybe TRBD1 (5 bases). This CDR3 contains 13 residues. Trimming shortened V by 3 bases and J by 6 bases, and 11 bases separated the two germline ends. Germline assignment: CDR1 SNHLY and CDR2 FYNNEI. In DNA, the CDR3 is TGTGCCAGCAGTGACAGGGCGGTCGCTGAAGCTTTCTTT. Amino acids: CASSDRAVAEAFF. Supplemented by reference TRBV2 and TRBJ1-1, the full variable domain reads EPEVTQTPSHQVTQMGQEVILRCVPISNHLYFYWYRQILGQKVEFLVSFYNNEISEKSEIFDDQFSVERPDGSNFTLKIRSTKLEDSAMYFCASSDRAVAEAFFGQGTRLTVV.

The V gene is TRBV10-3, the J gene TRBJ1-2, with D maybe TRBD1 (6 bases). The germline gives CDR1 ENHRY, CDR2 SYGVKD. The CDR3 runs to 16 residues. The V end lost 11 bases, the J end lost 0 bases, and 22 bases lay between the germline ends. The CDR3 DNA follows: TGTGCCTCTCAGGGGTCCAGGGCCTCAGCTAACTATGGCTACACCTTC. The encoded protein is CASQGSRASANYGYTF.

The chain recombines TRBV4-3 with TRBJ2-6, with a possible D match to TRBD2 (6 bases). Germline loops: CDR1 LGHNA, CDR2 YSLEER. CDR3 length equals 15 residues. V lost 7 bases, J lost 12 bases, and 22 bases lay in between. CDR3: CASTFRDWVPPVLTF. The CDR3 DNA sequence: TGCGCCAGCACCTTCAGGGACTGGGTCCCCCCCGTCCTGACTTTC.

The rearrangement links TRBV5-5 to TRBJ1-2; D uncertain. Germline loops: CDR1 SGHKS, CDR2 YYEKEE (reference sequence). The CDR3 sequence is 11 residues long. Between the trimmed V and J ends, which lost 4 bases and 12 bases, there was a span of 13 bases. The DNA of the CDR3 is TGTGCCAGCAGCGGCAGAGAGGAGCACACCTTC. It encodes CASSGREEHTF.

The chain joins TRBV4-3 to TRBJ2-1, with 8 positions matching TRBD2. Germline lookup yields CDR1 LGHNA and CDR2 YSLEER. The CDR3 spans 17 residues. Losses at the gene ends were 0 bases for V and 8 bases for J; bases not matched to a gene: 12. This CDR3 is CASSQDTGTRHCDEQFF. CDR3 nucleotides: TGCGCCAGCAGCCAAGATACCGGGACTAGACATTGCGATGAGCAGTTCTTC.

The chain couples TRBV28 to TRBJ2-5; 11 bases fit TRBD1. Germline V gives CDR1 MDHEN, CDR2 SYDVKM. V lost 1 base to trimming and J lost 4 bases; unmatched junction nucleotides: 17. The CDR3 loop spans 20 amino acids. CDR3 in amino acids: CASSLYRAWSDRGRGETQYF. In nucleotides, the CDR3 is TGTGCCAGCAGTTTATATCGTGCCTGGTCGGACAGGGGGCGCGGAGAGACCCAGTACTTC.

The chain carries TRBV19 and TRBJ1-1; 7 bases match TRBD1. Germline loops: CDR1 LNHDA, CDR2 SQIVND (reference sequence). V shed 3 bases, J shed 1 base, and the junction held 2 bases outside the gene matches. The CDR3 contains 14 residues. CDR3 amino acids: CASSMDRQNTEAFF. The CDR3 nucleotides are TGTGCCAGTAGTATGGACAGGCAGAACACTGAAGCTTTCTTT.

This clone was found a few times. The rearrangement joins TRBV30 to TRBJ2-4; 9 bases are shared with TRBD2. V trimming: 3 bases; J trimming: 5 bases; junction bases outside the gene matches: 5. CDR1 and CDR2 (germline): GTSNPN, SVGIG (reference sequence). The CDR3 has 14 amino acids. The CDR3 sequence is CAWRSGGTQNIQYF. The CDR3 coding sequence is TGTGCCTGGAGGAGCGGGGGGACGCAAAACATTCAGTACTTC.

This chain connects TRBV13 to TRBJ1-1; 7 bases are shared with TRBD1. There are 17 residues in the CDR3. The junction had 12 bases not matched to a gene; V was cut back by 5 bases and J by 0 bases. Germline CDR1 and CDR2: PRHDT and FYEKMQ (reference sequence). This CDR3 is CASSTNRGYTLNTEAFF. As DNA, the CDR3 is TGTGCCAGCAGCACCAACAGGGGCTATACCTTGAACACTGAAGCTTTCTTT.

V and J are TRBV5-1 and TRBJ1-5; D gene unclear. The CDR3 runs to 14 residues. The ends were cut back, 6 bases at V and 5 bases at J, with 15 bases in the middle. The germline V gene encodes CDR1 SGHRS and CDR2 YFSETQ. CDR3 bases: TGCGCCAGCAAAAGATCATGGGAGGATCAGCCCCAGCATTTT. This codes for CASKRSWEDQPQHF.

The genes are TRBV10-3 and TRBJ1-2, with D unresolved. Germline V CDR1 and CDR2: ENHRY, SYGVKD. Trimming cost V 3 bases and J 5 bases, with 13 bases left between them. The CDR3 loop spans 14 amino acids. The DNA of the CDR3 is TGTGCCATCAGTGACGGGGAGGAGGGATATGGCTACACCTTC. Protein: CAISDGEEGYGYTF.

This CDR3 is CASSLGRGGLTDTQYF. DNA for the CDR3: TGCGCCAGCAGCTTAGGTCGCGGGGGGCTCACAGATACGCAGTATTTT. The chain uses TRBV5-1 and TRBJ2-3, with 8 bases matching TRBD2. Germline-derived CDR1 and CDR2 are SGHRS and YFSETQ. CDR3 size: 16 residues. The junction had 7 bases not matched to a gene; V was cut back by 2 bases and J by 2 bases.

This chain uses TRBV11-1 with TRBJ1-1; tentative D call: TRBD1 (5 bases). The germline CDR1 and CDR2 sequences are SGHAT and FQDESV (reference sequence). This CDR3 spans 18 amino acids. V lost 2 bases and J 0 bases, leaving 19 bases between the germline ends. The CDR3 loop is CASSLRRFDREMNTEAFF. The CDR3 DNA is TGTGCCAGCAGCTTAAGGCGTTTTGACAGAGAGATGAACACTGAAGCTTTCTTT.

The CDR3: CASSEGRGLASSPLHF. Here the CDR3 DNA reads TGTGCCAGCAGCGAAGGGAGAGGGCTTGCCAGTTCACCCCTCCACTTT. The J gene is TRBJ1-6, the V gene TRBV5-4; unclear D gene. Looked up from germline, CDR1 is SGHNT and CDR2 is YYREEE (reference sequence). This CDR3 is 16 amino acids long. V dropped 4 bases and J dropped 9 bases, with 20 bases sitting between them.

V gene TRBV18 combines with J gene TRBJ1-2, with D possibly being TRBD1 (5 bases). Germline lookup yields CDR1 KGHSH and CDR2 LQKENI. V gave up 3 bases and J gave up 8 bases, with 19 bases separating them. This CDR3 is 15 amino acids long. CDR3 sequence: CASSPRDAGRGGYTF. CDR3 sequence (DNA): TGTGCCAGCTCACCCCGGGACGCCGGGAGAGGAGGCTACACCTTC.

The V gene is TRBV13, the J gene TRBJ1-6; unclear D gene. The CDR3 is 16 residues long. Trimming took 5 bases from V and 0 from J, leaving 11 bases between them. The germline CDR1 and CDR2 sequences are PRHDT and FYEKMQ (reference sequence). The DNA for the CDR3 is TGTGCCAGCAGCACCACGGGGAGCTCCTATAATTCACCCCTCCACTTT. Its translation: CASSTTGSSYNSPLHF.